This T cell receptor (beta chain) appears in the sequencing data of a study of blood T cell repertoires in COVID-19. Turning to the study itself: Samples taken during acute and convalescent COVID-19 were collected in the United States, Italy and Spain.

This table comes from immunoSEQ multiplex PCR, and its TCRdb copy is limited to in-frame clones, with some not included. The sample includes hundreds of thousands of clones, 89% of them seen just once. Those enrolled, adults aged 18 to 89 years, came from about two dozen US areas. Participant-reported clinical history was the basis for cohort assignment. V lost 6 bases and J 0 bases, leaving 11 bases between the germline ends. This CDR3 contains 14 residues. Germline CDR1 and CDR2: MNHEY and SVGAGI. The rearrangement uses TRBV6-5 and TRBJ1-2, with D perhaps matching TRBD1 (6 bases). Sequencing was done on a sample of PBMCs or T cells enriched from blood (not recorded which). The TCR originated in a man in his 60s who had recovered from COVID-19. CDR3 sequence reads: CASSLRDTNYGYTF. As DNA, the CDR3 is TGTGCCAGCAGCCTTAGGGACACTAACTATGGCTACACCTTC.